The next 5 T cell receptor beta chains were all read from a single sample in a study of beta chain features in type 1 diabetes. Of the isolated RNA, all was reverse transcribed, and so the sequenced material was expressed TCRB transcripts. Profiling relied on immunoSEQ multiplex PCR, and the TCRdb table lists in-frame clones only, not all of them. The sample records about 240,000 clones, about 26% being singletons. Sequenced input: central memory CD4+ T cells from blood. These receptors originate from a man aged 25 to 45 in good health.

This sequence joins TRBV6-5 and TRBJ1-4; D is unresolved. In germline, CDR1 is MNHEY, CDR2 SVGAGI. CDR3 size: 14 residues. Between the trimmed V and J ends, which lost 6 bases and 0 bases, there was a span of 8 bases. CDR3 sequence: CASSPTATNEKLFF. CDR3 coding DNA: TGTGCCAGCAGCCCGACGGCAACTAATGAAAAACTGTTTTTT.

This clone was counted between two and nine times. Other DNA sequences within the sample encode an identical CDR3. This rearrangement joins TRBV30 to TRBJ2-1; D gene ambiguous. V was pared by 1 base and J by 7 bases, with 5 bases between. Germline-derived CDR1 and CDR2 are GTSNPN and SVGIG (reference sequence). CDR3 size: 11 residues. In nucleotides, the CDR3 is TGTGCCTGGAGTGGTGGAAATGAGCAGTTCTTC. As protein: CAWSGGNEQFF.

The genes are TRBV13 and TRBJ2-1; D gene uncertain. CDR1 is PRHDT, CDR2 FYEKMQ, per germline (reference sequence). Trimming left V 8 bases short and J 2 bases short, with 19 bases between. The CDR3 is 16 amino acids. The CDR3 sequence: CASRSYLGGTYNEQFF. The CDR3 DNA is TGTGCCAGCCGCTCCTATCTAGGCGGAACCTACAATGAGCAGTTCTTC.

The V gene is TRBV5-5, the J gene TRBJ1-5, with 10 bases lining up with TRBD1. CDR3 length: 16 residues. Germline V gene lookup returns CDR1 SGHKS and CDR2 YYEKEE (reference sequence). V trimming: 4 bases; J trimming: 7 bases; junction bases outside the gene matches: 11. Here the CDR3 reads CASSTYRDRGRQPQHF. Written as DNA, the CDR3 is TGTGCCAGCAGCACATACCGGGACAGGGGAAGGCAGCCCCAGCATTTT.

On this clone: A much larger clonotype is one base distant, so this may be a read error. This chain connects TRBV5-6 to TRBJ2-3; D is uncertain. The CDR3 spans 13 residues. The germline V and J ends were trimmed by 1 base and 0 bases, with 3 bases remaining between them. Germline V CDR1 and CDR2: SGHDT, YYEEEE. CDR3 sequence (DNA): TGTGCCAGCAGCTTGACTAGCACAGATACGCAGTATTTT. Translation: CASSLTSTDTQYF.